This passage covers 8 T cell receptor beta chains from one sample sequenced in a study of tumor-infiltrating lymphocytes in localized non-small cell lung cancer. Some clones are missing from TCRdb's copy, which holds only in-frame ones; the method was immunoSEQ multiplex PCR. This sample has 13,000 or so clones, with approximately 62% found just once. Sequencing was performed on uninvolved lung tissue not adjacent to the tumor. The receptors derive from a human donor with non-small cell lung cancer.

The chain couples TRBV6-5 to TRBJ2-7, with TRBD1 matching 7 bases. The CDR3 loop spans 13 amino acids. V dropped 2 bases and J dropped 6; count of bases not matched to a gene: 4. Germline assignment: CDR1 MNHEY and CDR2 SVGAGI. The CDR3 sequence is CASSYRAGGEQYV. The DNA of the CDR3 is TGTGCCAGCAGTTACAGAGCAGGGGGCGAGCAGTACGTC.

The gene calls are TRBV7-2 and TRBJ2-3; 10 nucleotides agree with TRBD1. With V trimmed by 5 bases and J by 5 bases, 1 base remained unmatched. The CDR3 totals 13 residues. Germline CDR1 is SGHTA and CDR2 is FQGNSA. The CDR3 is CASSRTGGDTQYF. DNA of the CDR3: TGTGCCAGCAGCCGGACAGGGGGAGATACGCAGTATTTT.

The V gene is TRBV9, the J gene TRBJ2-7; maybe TRBD1 (6 bases). This CDR3 contains 15 residues. Trimming pared 0 bases from V and 6 bases from J, leaving 16 bases between. The germline gives CDR1 SGDLS, CDR2 YYNGEE. The CDR3 DNA reads TGTGCCAGCAGCGTAGAGGCCCAGGGGCCTCTCGAGCAGTACTTC. This sequence encodes CASSVEAQGPLEQYF.

The chain has TRBV7-7 and TRBJ2-3; TRBD2 matches at 14 bases. The V gene's germline CDR1 is SSHAT and CDR2 FNYEAQ (reference sequence). The CDR3 runs to 16 residues. V lost 6 bases to trimming and J lost 1 base; unmatched junction nucleotides: 3. CDR3 residues: CASSSGLAGGTDTQYF. CDR3 bases: TGTGCCAGCAGTTCGGGACTAGCGGGGGGCACAGATACGCAGTATTTT.

The genes are TRBV7-8 and TRBJ1-1, with 9 bases that match TRBD1. The V and J ends lost 4 bases and 5 bases, in that order; junction bases with no gene match: 8. Germline V gene data show CDR1 as SGHVS and CDR2 as FQNEAQ. CDR3 length: 15 residues. The CDR3 nucleotides read TGTGCCAGCAGCTCCCGGACAGGGGATCGAACTGAAGCTTTCTTT. Translating it yields CASSSRTGDRTEAFF.

This clone is a singleton in its sample. This chain uses TRBV19 with TRBJ1-6; D is undetermined. With 9 bases removed from V and 9 bases from J, the gap between germline ends came to 9 bases. This CDR3 has 11 residues. In germline, CDR1 is LNHDA, CDR2 SQIVND (reference sequence). The CDR3 sequence: CASRTGSPLHF. For the CDR3, the DNA is TGTGCCAGCCGAACGGGTTCACCCCTCCACTTT.

The V call is TRBV9, the J call TRBJ1-3; perhaps TRBD1 as D (5 bases). The V gene lost 4 bases and the J gene lost 0 bases, with 14 bases spanning the gap. The CDR3 is made up of 16 amino acids. Germline lookup yields CDR1 SGDLS and CDR2 YYNGEE. Written as DNA, the CDR3 is TGTGCCAGCAGCCTAGGTGGGGCGAGCTCTGGAAACACCATATATTTT. Its translation is CASSLGGASSGNTIYF.

The chain recombines TRBV19 with TRBJ1-2; D gene uncertain. Germline values: CDR1 LNHDA, CDR2 SQIVND (reference sequence). V was shortened by 6 bases and J by 9 bases, with 29 bases between the two germline ends. This CDR3 region has 17 residues. CDR3 protein: CASSPSFSDWEQKRYTF. The CDR3 DNA sequence: TGTGCCAGTAGCCCCTCTTTCTCGGACTGGGAGCAAAAGCGCTACACCTTC.